This entry describes one T cell receptor beta chain. The length of the CDR3 is 14 residues. Between the trimmed V and J ends, which lost 0 bases and 1 base, there was a span of 6 bases. The germline gives CDR1 SGHRS, CDR2 YFSETQ. Authors' analysis steps: Counts of nucleated cells, estimated from reference gene primer amplification, were obtained. Repertoires were generated with immunoSEQ multiplex PCR, while TCRdb's copy carries only in-frame clones and drops some. V and J calls and clone size are as listed in that table; D and trimming were resolved from the DNA. The data hold around 100,000 clones, with roughly four fifths observed a single time. This sample is part of a study of blood T cell repertoires in COVID-19. Study-level background: COVID-19 samples from acute and convalescent phases originated in the United States, Italy and Spain. PBMCs, B-cell-depleted T cells, or T cells were the source of the cDNA or gDNA that made up the material.

The sequencing sample was made of peripheral blood. This receptor was identified in a man aged 55 to 69 with acute or convalescent COVID-19. The J gene is TRBJ2-3, the V gene TRBV5-1; a weak D match, TRBD2 (5 bases). This CDR3 reads CASSLGRGTDTQYF. CDR3 DNA: TGCGCCAGCAGCTTGGGGCGGGGCACAGATACGCAGTATTTT.